This T cell receptor beta chain was recovered during a study of blood T cell repertoires in COVID-19. Across the whole study: COVID-19 samples, acute and convalescent, were from the United States, Italy and Spain.

From germline, CDR1 is LNHDA and CDR2 SQIVND (reference sequence). Trimming removed 3 bases from V and 0 bases from J; junction bases left unmatched: 11. The length of the CDR3 is 18 residues. The protocol was immunoSEQ multiplex PCR, while the TCRdb copy is restricted to in-frame clones and leaves out a portion. The sample lists about 360,000 clones, roughly 86% seen once, with around 1.9% in the top ten. This clonotype originated in a man aged 40-49 years in a cohort exposed to, infected with or recovered from COVID-19 (not recorded which). The V gene is TRBV19, the J gene TRBJ1-5, with 7 bases matching TRBD1. Material for sequencing was PBMCs or T cells enriched from blood (not recorded which). The DNA for the CDR3 is TGTGCCAGTAGTATTGGGGCAGGGGGTACAATTAGCAATCAGCCCCAGCATTTT. Translation gives CASSIGAGGTISNQPQHF. Full variable domain (rest looked up from reference TRBV19 and TRBJ1-5): DGGITQSPKYLFRKEGQNVTLSCEQNLNHDAMYWYRQDPGQGLRLIYYSQIVNDFQKGDIAEGYSVSREKKESFPLTVTSAQKNPTAFYLCASSIGAGGTISNQPQHFGDGTRLSIL.